The source of this T cell receptor (beta chain) is a study of T cells in Graves' hyperthyroidism and ophthalmopathy. Germline-derived CDR1 and CDR2 are SGHRS and YFSETQ. V lost 7 bases, J lost 6 bases, and 8 bases stayed unmatched. This CDR3 spans 15 amino acids. Amplified TCR beta CDR3 regions derived from RNA transcripts. Primed by the HTBI set, a first-round RT-PCR was run on the TCR CDR3. From the multiplex PCR reads, TCRdb called clonotypes with MiXCR, one entry per CDR3 protein. In the table there are about 510,000 distinct CDR3 sequences, 14% of which are singletons. This clonotype was found a few times.

This TCR derives from a woman in her 40s with Graves' hyperthyroidism. What was sequenced was blood. The rearrangement links TRBV5-1 to TRBJ2-6; 9 nucleotides line up with TRBD2. CDR3 residues: CASSLRGGEANVLTF. CDR3 sequence (DNA): TGCGCCAGCTCACTCCGCGGGGGGGAGGCCAACGTCCTGACTTTC. Combining the CDR3 with reference TRBV5-1 and TRBJ2-6 gives the whole variable domain KAGVTQTPRYLIKTRGQQVTLSCSPISGHRSVSWYQQTPGQGLQFLFEYFSETQRNKGNFPGRFSGRQFSNSRSEMNVSTLELGDSALYLCASSLRGGEANVLTFGAGSRLTVL.